The 26 T cell receptor beta chains listed next were all sequenced from one sample in a study of blood T cells in healthy people across ages (dated by TCRdb to between 2014 and 2017). Library construction relied on 5' RACE. Sequenced using an Illumina HiSeq 2500. A second about 7 to 12 cycle PCR used a sample-barcoded 5' primer and a J-beta primer mix. The public sequencing data were trimmed at Q25 with fastp and processed into clonotypes with MiXCR by TCRdb, which kept only in-frame beta chains. For every CDR3 protein sequence, its rows merge into one entry that carries the most common genes and DNA. The sample profile shows some 1.5 million distinct CDR3 sequences; under 55% of them were found once. Clones ranked in the top ten supply about 3.8% of the sample. Source material: blood. The receptors were gathered from a woman under 30 in good health.

The table lists this clonotype with a few counts. The CDR3 DNA reads as TGTGCCAGCAGCCAAGATCCAGTCTTCTATGGCTACACCTTC. It specifies CASSQDPVFYGYTF. The chain carries TRBV3-1 and TRBJ1-2; D unresolved. CDR3 length equals 14 residues. Trimming took 0 bases from V and 4 from J, leaving 9 bases between them. Germline CDR1 is LGHDT and CDR2 is YNNKEL (reference sequence).

The chain carries TRBV29-1 and TRBJ1-4, with TRBD1 matching 9 bases. J was trimmed by 7 bases and V by 7 bases; bases with no gene match: 4. The CDR3 contains 12 residues. Germline V gives CDR1 SQVTM, CDR2 ANQGSEA. The CDR3 nucleotides read TGCAGCGCGACAGGGGGTCCTGAAAAACTGTTTTTT. This sequence encodes CSATGGPEKLFF.

V is TRBV11-1 and J is TRBJ2-3; D is ambiguous. Per germline, CDR1 SGHAT and CDR2 FQDESV (reference sequence). V was shortened by 0 bases and J by 5 bases, with 9 bases between the two germline ends. This CDR3 comprises 14 residues. The CDR3 nucleotides are TGTGCCAGCAGCTTAGCGAACACGGGAGATACGCAGTATTTT. This sequence encodes CASSLANTGDTQYF.

Worth noting for this clonotype: It may be a read error: a sequence one base away is much more abundant. The chain recombines TRBV4-1 with TRBJ2-4; D tentatively fits TRBD1 or TRBD2 (6 bases each). Germline CDR1 and CDR2: MGHRA and YSYEKL. The CDR3 is made up of 17 amino acids. The CDR3 nucleotides read TGCGCCGGCAGCCAAAGGGGGGACGGGGTAGCCAAAAACATTCAGTACTTC. Translating it yields CAGSQRGDGVAKNIQYF.

In this sample, this clonotype turned up many times. The V and J genes are TRBV9 and TRBJ1-4; TRBD1 agrees at 7 bases. Looked up from germline, CDR1 is SGDLS and CDR2 is YYNGEE. The CDR3 consists of 13 residues. V gave up 3 bases and J gave up 8 bases; unmatched junction bases: 4. DNA for the CDR3: TGTGCCAGCAGCGCCGAACAGGGGGAAAAACTGTTTTTT. Translation: CASSAEQGEKLFF.

This chain uses TRBV12-3 or TRBV12-4 with TRBJ1-2, with 10 bases that match TRBD1. The CDR3 has 14 residues. Trimming removed 5 bases from V and 8 bases from J; junction bases left unmatched: 8. The CDR3 region has the DNA TGTGCCAGCAGTGCCGGACAGGGGGTAGTCGGCTACACCTTC. Translated, it gives CASSAGQGVVGYTF.

This clonotype was picked up one time. V gene TRBV9 combines with J gene TRBJ2-7; 7 bases fit TRBD2. V gave up 3 bases and J gave up 2 bases; unmatched junction bases: 11. The CDR3 sequence is 16 residues long. In germline, CDR1 is SGDLS, CDR2 YYNGEE. CDR3 in DNA: TGTGCCAGCAGCGCCGGATGGGGCGGGAGCCCCTACGAGCAGTACTTC. The encoded protein is CASSAGWGGSPYEQYF.

This clonotype has a handful of counts. The chain links TRBV7-9 to TRBJ2-1, with D maybe TRBD1 (6 bases). This CDR3 has 13 amino acids. CDR1 is SEHNR and CDR2 is FQNEAQ in the germline V gene (reference sequence). Trimming removed 5 bases at V and 9 bases at J, with 14 bases between. CDR3 sequence: CASSLTGRIEQFF. In nucleotides, the CDR3 is TGTGCCAGCAGCCTTACAGGGAGAATTGAGCAGTTCTTC.

The chain joins TRBV6-2 or TRBV6-3 to TRBJ1-1; no firm D call. The germline V and J ends were trimmed by 0 bases and 3 bases, with 14 bases remaining between them. Germline CDR1 is MNHEY and CDR2 is SVGEGT. There are 16 residues in the CDR3. Here the CDR3 DNA reads TGTGCCAGCAGTTACTCCAGCACCGCCGCGGACACTGAAGCTTTCTTT. This encodes CASSYSSTAADTEAFF.

This clonotype was seen once. CDR3 region: CASSIFVSSNQPQHF. The CDR3 nucleotides are TGTGCCAGTAGTATCTTTGTTTCTAGCAATCAGCCCCAGCATTTT. This sequence joins TRBV19 and TRBJ1-5; no firm D call. The CDR3 has 15 residues. Germline CDR1 and CDR2: LNHDA and SQIVND (reference sequence). Trimming took off 3 bases at V and 0 bases at J, with 9 bases between the two ends.

This clonotype was recorded a few times. The CDR3 loop reads CSARDVSGKGYNEQFF. In DNA, the CDR3 is TGCAGTGCTAGAGATGTTAGCGGGAAGGGATACAATGAGCAGTTCTTC. The rearrangement links TRBV20-1 to TRBJ2-1, with 8 bases that match TRBD2. With 0 bases clipped from V and 4 bases from J, the junction kept 8 bases outside the gene matches. This CDR3 comprises 16 residues. The germline CDR1 and CDR2 sequences are DFQATT and SNEGSKA (reference sequence).

The rearrangement links TRBV4-3 to TRBJ1-1; D perhaps matches TRBD1 (5 bases). CDR1 and CDR2 (germline): LGHNA, YSLEER. The CDR3 extends over 16 amino acids. V was shortened by 1 base and J by 5 bases, with 17 bases between the two germline ends. The CDR3 region is CASSQAIQPGITEAFF. CDR3 nucleotide sequence: TGCGCCAGCAGCCAAGCTATTCAACCAGGGATAACTGAAGCTTTCTTT.

A few counts support this clonotype. This sequence joins TRBV2 and TRBJ2-5; perhaps D is TRBD1 or TRBD2 (6 bases each). Trimming left V 2 bases short and J 5 bases short, with 15 bases between. The germline CDR1 and CDR2 sequences are SNHLY and FYNNEI. The CDR3 sequence is 15 residues long. The CDR3 loop is CASSESRGGLETQYF. The CDR3 bases are TGTGCCAGCAGTGAATCGCGAGGGGGGTTGGAGACCCAGTACTTC.

The chain combines TRBV7-9 with TRBJ2-4, with D perhaps matching TRBD1 or TRBD2 (5 bases each). CDR3 length equals 17 residues. V dropped 0 bases and J dropped 1 base, with 13 bases sitting between them. CDR1 is SEHNR and CDR2 is FQNEAQ in the germline V gene (reference sequence). As DNA, the CDR3 is TGTGCCAGCAGCTTAGCGCTGGGGGAGAGGGCCAAAAACATTCAGTACTTC. Encoded protein: CASSLALGERAKNIQYF.

The chain has TRBV7-2 and TRBJ2-3; D gene uncertain. V was clipped by 3 bases and J by 2 bases, with 6 bases between them. Germline V gene lookup returns CDR1 SGHTA and CDR2 FQGNSA. This CDR3 spans 13 amino acids. The CDR3 nucleotides are TGTGCCAGCAGCTTGATAATCACAGATACGCAGTATTTT. Translation gives CASSLIITDTQYF.

V usage is TRBV4-3 and J usage is TRBJ2-3; D unclear. The CDR3 totals 13 residues. V was shortened by 6 bases and J by 5 bases, with 12 bases between the two germline ends. From germline, CDR1 is LGHNA and CDR2 YSLEER. The CDR3 nucleotides read TGCGCCAGCAGTCGTAGGGAAGTAGATACGCAGTATTTT. Residues: CASSRREVDTQYF.

This clonotype was recorded at least ten times. A much larger clone sits a single nucleotide away, making a read error possible. The rearrangement uses TRBV20-1 and TRBJ2-3; D not resolved. Between the trimmed V and J ends, which lost 3 bases and 8 bases, there was a span of 15 bases. CDR1 and CDR2 (germline): DFQATT, SNEGSKA (reference sequence). CDR3 length equals 13 residues. The CDR3 reads CSARGSAQGTQYF. CDR3 nucleotides: TGCAGTGCTAGGGGCAGCGCGCAAGGTACGCAGTATTTT.

V gene TRBV29-1 combines with J gene TRBJ1-5; D might be TRBD1 (6 bases). Trimming stripped 5 bases from V and 4 bases from J, with 15 bases between. This CDR3 region has 14 residues. Germline V gene lookup returns CDR1 SQVTM and CDR2 ANQGSEA. CDR3 coding DNA: TGCAGCGTTCAGACAGGCCTGCTAAATCAGCCCCAGCATTTT. It codes for CSVQTGLLNQPQHF. Full variable domain (remainder filled in from reference TRBV29-1 and TRBJ1-5): SAVISQKPSRDICQRGTSLTIQCQVDSQVTMMFWYRQQPGQSLTLIATANQGSEATYESGFVIDKFPISRPNLTFSTLTVSNMSPEDSSIYLCSVQTGLLNQPQHFGDGTRLSIL.

In the case of this clonotype: Possible read error: a much larger clone is one base away. The rearrangement links TRBV5-6 to TRBJ2-1; the match to TRBD1 covers 9 bases. This CDR3 has 15 residues. The V segment lost 4 bases and the J segment 3 bases; nucleotides outside the gene matches: 5. Germline CDR1 SGHDT, CDR2 YYEEEE. The CDR3 DNA reads TGTGCCAGCAGCCATGGGACAGGGAACTACAATGAGCAGTTCTTC. Amino acid sequence: CASSHGTGNYNEQFF.

The chain couples TRBV30 to TRBJ1-2, with no clear D. The CDR3 contains 12 residues. V was clipped by 0 bases and J by 5 bases, with 7 bases between them. The V gene's germline CDR1 is GTSNPN and CDR2 SVGIG (reference sequence). The CDR3 DNA sequence: TGTGCCTGGAGTGTACTTGAATATGGCTACACCTTC. It codes for CAWSVLEYGYTF. The whole variable domain, filled in from reference TRBV30 and TRBJ1-2, reads SQTIHQWPATLVQPVGSPLSLECTVEGTSNPNLYWYRQAAGRGLQLLFYSVGIGQISSEVPQNLSASRPQDRQFILSSKKLLLSDSGFYLCAWSVLEYGYTFGSGTRLTVV.

This clonotype has just a few counts. The V gene is TRBV7-9, the J gene TRBJ1-6; 7 nucleotides match TRBD1. The CDR3 runs 15 residues. Losses at the gene ends were 5 bases for V and 15 bases for J; bases not matched to a gene: 16. Per the germline V gene, CDR1 is SEHNR and CDR2 is FQNEAQ (reference sequence). CDR3 sequence reads: CASSTTTGIPAGLHF. Here the CDR3 DNA reads TGTGCCAGCAGCACCACGACAGGGATCCCCGCGGGCCTCCACTTT.

Only a few counts were recorded for this clonotype. The gene calls are TRBV20-1 and TRBJ1-5, with a possible D match to TRBD1 (5 bases). Germline CDR1 reads DFQATT; CDR2 reads SNEGSKA (reference sequence). This CDR3 has 13 residues. Trimming took off 7 bases at V and 3 bases at J, with 13 bases between the two ends. The CDR3 sequence is CSGGGGFNQPQHF. The CDR3 nucleotides are TGCAGTGGGGGGGGGGGATTCAATCAGCCCCAGCATTTT.

This chain links TRBV6-5 with TRBJ1-2, with a tentative D call TRBD1 (5 bases). Germline CDR1 reads MNHEY; CDR2 reads SVGAGI. V was shortened by 5 bases and J by 5 bases, with 18 bases between the two germline ends. The CDR3 extends over 15 amino acids. CDR3 residues: CASSNHRLAIYGYTF. The CDR3 DNA reads TGTGCCAGCAGTAACCACAGGCTGGCCATTTATGGCTACACCTTC.

This clonotype appeared a few times. The chain carries TRBV7-9 and TRBJ1-1; D is ambiguous. The CDR3 has 13 residues. V was cut by 2 bases and J by 5 bases, with 9 bases left in between. Germline loops: CDR1 SEHNR, CDR2 FQNEAQ (reference sequence). The CDR3 spells CASSLYGRTEAFF. In DNA, the CDR3 is TGTGCCAGCAGCTTATACGGGAGAACTGAAGCTTTCTTT.

The table lists this clonotype with a few counts. The chain employs TRBV20-1 and TRBJ2-3; TRBD1 or TRBD2 may be the D gene (5 bases each). The ends were cut back, 1 base at V and 4 bases at J, with 9 bases in the middle. Germline V gene lookup returns CDR1 DFQATT and CDR2 SNEGSKA (reference sequence). The CDR3 extends over 13 amino acids. For the CDR3, the DNA is TGCAGTGCTAGAGTCCCGGGACCAGATACGCAGTATTTT. Translated: CSARVPGPDTQYF.

V gene TRBV7-2 combines with J gene TRBJ1-5, with D perhaps matching TRBD1 (6 bases). This CDR3 has 14 amino acids. Germline CDR1 reads SGHTA; CDR2 reads FQGNSA. The V and J ends lost 5 bases and 6 bases respectively, with 14 bases between them. CDR3 sequence: CASSPGGGFQPQHF. The DNA for the CDR3 is TGTGCCAGCAGCCCCGGAGGGGGGTTTCAGCCCCAGCATTTT. Supplemented by reference TRBV7-2 and TRBJ1-5, the full variable domain reads GAGVSQSPSNKVTEKGKDVELRCDPISGHTALYWYRQSLGQGLEFLIYFQGNSAPDKSGLPSDRFSAERTGGSVSTLTIQRTQQEDSAVYLCASSPGGGFQPQHFGDGTRLSIL.